One sample yielded the 21 T cell receptor beta chains listed below, sequenced in a study of beta chain features in type 1 diabetes. Study observations and caveats: There was a moderate but significant shortening of TCRB CDR3s in all four CD4+ subsets of Type 1 diabetes patients.

These receptors' antigens are unknown. All of the isolated RNA was reverse transcribed, so expressed TCRB transcripts were sequenced. Assay used: immunoSEQ multiplex PCR; TCRdb lists only in-frame clones, some missing. The data hold about 360,000 clones, with 10% to 15% observed a single time. The sample comprised naive CD4+ T cells from blood. The receptors shown here come from a woman aged 18-29 years with type 1 diabetes.

Comments on this clone: Other DNA sequences from this sample encode an identical CDR3 as well. J is TRBJ1-4 and V is TRBV29-1, with D uncertain. The V end was cut by 4 bases, the J end by 5 bases, with 11 bases between. Germline V gene data show CDR1 as SQVTM and CDR2 as ANQGSEA. This CDR3 has 13 amino acids. In nucleotides, the CDR3 is TGCAGCGTTGCGGGCCGACTAAATGAAAAACTGTTTTTT. It specifies CSVAGRLNEKLFF.

The chain employs TRBV4-1 and TRBJ2-7; 8 positions match TRBD1. The germline V gene encodes CDR1 MGHRA and CDR2 YSYEKL. The CDR3 loop spans 17 amino acids. The junction had 11 bases not matched to a gene; V was cut back by 1 base and J by 3 bases. Here the CDR3 reads CASSQGRARDRFYEQYF. The CDR3 nucleotides read TGCGCCAGCAGCCAAGGAAGAGCGAGGGACAGGTTCTACGAGCAGTACTTC.

This clone has more than one count but fewer than ten. The chain carries TRBV5-1 and TRBJ2-1; 7 bases align to TRBD2. The V gene's germline CDR1 is SGHRS and CDR2 YFSETQ. The trim removed 4 bases at V and 4 bases at J, leaving 14 bases unmatched. CDR3 length equals 17 residues. The CDR3 bases are TGCGCCAGCAGCCTGCCGTACGGCGGGAGCCAATACAATGAGCAGTTCTTC. It yields the protein CASSLPYGGSQYNEQFF.

This clone was observed a few times. The chain carries TRBV6-5 and TRBJ2-7; perhaps TRBD1 as D (6 bases). This CDR3 is built from 14 residues. Trimming stripped 7 bases from V and 3 bases from J, with 16 bases between. Germline CDR1 and CDR2: MNHEY and SVGAGI. Here the CDR3 reads CASKGQGSLYEQYF. The CDR3 nucleotides are TGTGCCAGCAAGGGGCAGGGGAGTCTCTACGAGCAGTACTTC.

This clone has just a few counts. The rearrangement joins TRBV28 to TRBJ2-3; D might be TRBD2 (5 bases). This CDR3 is built from 15 residues. The germline CDR1 and CDR2 sequences are MDHEN and SYDVKM. Trimming removed 5 bases at V and 7 bases at J, with 19 bases between. For the CDR3, the DNA is TGTGCCAGCAGTCCTCCGCTAGCCACTGTTAATACGCAGTATTTT. It yields the protein CASSPPLATVNTQYF.

This chain connects TRBV27 to TRBJ1-2; D is uncertain. Germline V gives CDR1 MNHEY, CDR2 SMNVEV (reference sequence). V shed 5 bases and J shed 4 bases, with 14 bases lying between them. CDR3 length: 14 amino acids. The CDR3 reads CASSRNPSVYGYTF. CDR3 in DNA: TGTGCCAGCAGTCGAAACCCGAGCGTCTATGGCTACACCTTC.

This chain connects TRBV6-5 to TRBJ2-2; a weak D match, TRBD2 (7 bases). The germline V and J ends were trimmed by 5 bases and 2 bases, with 12 bases remaining between them. From germline, CDR1 is MNHEY and CDR2 SVGAGI. The CDR3 is 15 residues long. The CDR3 coding sequence is TGTGCCAGCAGTCCACAGGGACTAAACACCGGGGAGCTGTTTTTT. Translation gives CASSPQGLNTGELFF.

This clone came up a few times. The rearrangement links TRBV28 to TRBJ2-2; the match to TRBD1 covers 9 bases. V shed 5 bases, J shed 5 bases, and the junction held 9 bases outside the gene matches. Germline V gene lookup returns CDR1 MDHEN and CDR2 SYDVKM. The CDR3 runs to 16 residues. CDR3 bases: TGTGCCAGCAGTGGCCCGGGACAGGGAGGGACCGGGGAGCTGTTTTTT. It codes for CASSGPGQGGTGELFF.

There are a few counts of this clone. V and J are TRBV2 and TRBJ1-1; D unresolved. Germline V gene data show CDR1 as SNHLY and CDR2 as FYNNEI. The V gene lost 8 bases and the J gene lost 2 bases, with 15 bases spanning the gap. The CDR3 runs 14 residues. This chain's CDR3 is CASSRVAANTEAFF. CDR3 DNA: TGTGCCAGCTCCCGGGTGGCGGCCAACACTGAAGCTTTCTTT.

J is TRBJ1-5 and V is TRBV30; tentatively, D is TRBD1 (5 bases). V was shortened by 2 bases and J by 3 bases, with 8 bases between the two germline ends. The V gene's germline CDR1 is GTSNPN and CDR2 SVGIG (reference sequence). The CDR3 extends over 13 amino acids. The CDR3 coding sequence is TGTGCCTGGAGTTGGGGGGTCAATCAGCCCCAGCATTTT. Its translation is CAWSWGVNQPQHF.

The chain links TRBV19 to TRBJ2-3, with 9 bases matching TRBD2. V trimming: 7 bases; J trimming: 3 bases; junction bases outside the gene matches: 8. The CDR3 loop spans 15 amino acids. Germline assignment: CDR1 LNHDA and CDR2 SQIVND (reference sequence). The CDR3 reads CASMAASGTTDTQYF. The CDR3 DNA follows: TGTGCCAGTATGGCGGCTAGCGGGACGACAGATACGCAGTATTTT.

In its sample, this clone was seen a few times. This chain connects TRBV7-2 to TRBJ2-5; 7 positions match TRBD2. Germline assignment: CDR1 SGHTA and CDR2 FQGNSA. The trim removed 5 bases at V and 0 bases at J, leaving 6 bases unmatched. This CDR3 is built from 15 residues. Here the CDR3 reads CASSHQRGNQETQYF. CDR3 coding DNA: TGTGCCAGCAGCCACCAGCGGGGAAACCAAGAGACCCAGTACTTC.

There are a few counts of this clone. The chain joins TRBV5-1 to TRBJ2-5; no reliable D call. Germline CDR1 SGHRS, CDR2 YFSETQ. Deletions cut 3 bases from V and 5 bases from J, with 8 bases between. The CDR3 length is 12 residues. The DNA of the CDR3 is TGCGCCAGCAGCTATCCCCCGGAGACCCAGTACTTC. Its translation: CASSYPPETQYF.

In its sample, this clone was seen a few times. CDR3 nucleotides: TGTGCCAGCAGCGCCCAAGGGACTAGCGGCTACAATGAGCAGTTCTTC. Amino acids: CASSAQGTSGYNEQFF. The rearrangement joins TRBV9 to TRBJ2-1; 11 nucleotides match TRBD2. CDR1 SGDLS and CDR2 YYNGEE come from the germline V gene. J gave up 3 bases and V 3 bases, and 5 bases lay outside the gene matches. The CDR3 has 16 residues. Full variable domain (rest looked up from reference TRBV9 and TRBJ2-1): DSGVTQTPKHLITATGQRVTLRCSPRSGDLSVYWYQQSLDQGLQFLIQYYNGEERAKGNILERFSAQQFPDLHSELNLSSLELGDSALYFCASSAQGTSGYNEQFFGPGTRLTVL.

The chain combines TRBV28 with TRBJ1-2, with a weak D call TRBD1 (5 bases). The CDR3 has 13 residues. Between the trimmed V and J ends, which lost 7 bases and 7 bases, there was a span of 16 bases. Germline assignment: CDR1 MDHEN and CDR2 SYDVKM. CDR3 in DNA: TGTGCCAGCACTAACACGGAGGGGTCTGGCTACACCTTC. This gives the protein CASTNTEGSGYTF.

Regarding this clone: The same CDR3 can be traced to other DNA sequences in this sample. This chain uses TRBV5-1 with TRBJ2-3, with D unclear. V lost 2 bases and J lost 0, with 7 bases in between. The CDR3 is 14 amino acids. From germline, CDR1 is SGHRS and CDR2 YFSETQ. In DNA, the CDR3 is TGCGCCAGCAGCTTTAGCAGCAGCACAGATACGCAGTATTTT. It is translated as CASSFSSSTDTQYF. Looking up the rest from reference TRBV5-1 and TRBJ2-3 gives the full variable domain: KAGVTQTPRYLIKTRGQQVTLSCSPISGHRSVSWYQQTPGQGLQFLFEYFSETQRNKGNFPGRFSGRQFSNSRSEMNVSTLELGDSALYLCASSFSSSTDTQYFGPGTRLTVL.

This clone was picked up a small number of times. V usage is TRBV5-1 and J usage is TRBJ2-7, with 9 bases aligning to TRBD1. The CDR3 loop spans 15 amino acids. CDR1 is SGHRS, CDR2 YFSETQ, per germline. V shed 4 bases, J shed 1 base, and the junction held 6 bases outside the gene matches. This chain's CDR3 is CASSMGQGSSYEQYF. CDR3 sequence (DNA): TGCGCCAGCAGCATGGGACAGGGATCTTCCTACGAGCAGTACTTC. Full variable domain (missing parts from reference TRBV5-1 and TRBJ2-7): KAGVTQTPRYLIKTRGQQVTLSCSPISGHRSVSWYQQTPGQGLQFLFEYFSETQRNKGNFPGRFSGRQFSNSRSEMNVSTLELGDSALYLCASSMGQGSSYEQYFGPGTRLTVT.

The chain carries TRBV30 and TRBJ2-3; D might be TRBD2 (5 bases). Germline values: CDR1 GTSNPN, CDR2 SVGIG (reference sequence). This CDR3 region has 17 residues. The V gene lost 0 bases and the J gene lost 11 bases, with 27 bases spanning the gap. The CDR3 sequence is CAWSVLKAGGRQWVQYF. CDR3 bases: TGTGCCTGGAGTGTACTTAAGGCAGGAGGCCGGCAGTGGGTGCAGTATTTT.

This clone came up a few times. The rearrangement joins TRBV29-1 to TRBJ1-1; 8 bases line up with TRBD1. This CDR3 is 14 amino acids long. V was clipped by 3 bases and J by 0 bases; unmatched bases: 3. Germline V lookup: CDR1 SQVTM, CDR2 ANQGSEA. CDR3: CSVEDRAMNTEAFF. The DNA of the CDR3 is TGCAGCGTTGAGGACAGGGCCATGAACACTGAAGCTTTCTTT.

The chain employs TRBV7-8 and TRBJ2-5; 9 bases are shared with TRBD1. Trimming cost V 6 bases and J 1 base; bases outside gene matches: 3. CDR3 length: 14 amino acids. Germline CDR1 reads SGHVS; CDR2 reads FQNEAQ. Here the CDR3 reads CASRQGAGQETQYF. CDR3 DNA: TGTGCCAGCAGACAGGGGGCAGGCCAAGAGACCCAGTACTTC.

This sequence joins TRBV5-4 and TRBJ2-7; TRBD2 agrees at 13 bases. The length of the CDR3 is 14 residues. CDR1 is SGHNT, CDR2 YYREEE, per germline (reference sequence). The V gene end was trimmed by 3 bases and the J gene end by 6 bases; junction bases not matched to a gene: 3. CDR3 in amino acids: CASSWTSGRSEQYF. The CDR3 DNA sequence: TGTGCCAGCAGCTGGACTAGCGGGAGATCCGAGCAGTACTTC. Filled out from reference TRBV5-4 and TRBJ2-7, the complete variable domain reads ETGVTQSPTHLIKTRGQQVTLRCSSQSGHNTVSWYQQALGQGPQFIFQYYREEENGRGNFPPRFSGLQFPNYSSELNVNALELDDSALYLCASSWTSGRSEQYFGPGTRLTVT.